The clone carrying this T cell receptor (beta chain) was observed a few times. Antigen specificity is unknown. This record belongs to a study of T cells in Graves' hyperthyroidism and ophthalmopathy. Study-level background: Peripheral blood sampling occurred at initial diagnosis, before any treatment. Findings of the study overall: Most thyroid clonotypes with frequency above 0.001 were detected in blood. The model predicted ophthalmopathy a median roughly six months before onset.

Blood was obtained at the first hyperthyroidism diagnosis, which preceded any ophthalmopathy symptoms. Amplification of TCR beta CDR3 regions was performed using RNA transcripts as template. In the first-round RT-PCR of the TCR CDR3, the HTBI primer set was used. TCRdb reprocessed the multiplex PCR reads via MiXCR and lists one record per CDR3 protein. The sample comprises hundreds of thousands of distinct CDR3 sequences, around 20% of which are singletons, and over 15% rests with the top ten. Germline-derived CDR1 and CDR2 are MNHEY and SVGEGT. The CDR3 has 13 amino acids. V lost 6 bases and J lost 5, with 13 bases in between.

The TCR originated in a woman aged 50 to 60 with Graves' hyperthyroidism that later progressed to Graves' ophthalmopathy. This sequence joins TRBV6-2 or TRBV6-3 and TRBJ2-5; D might be TRBD1 (5 bases). What was sequenced was blood. The CDR3 region is CASRRNRRETQYF. CDR3 DNA sequence: TGTGCCAGCAGGCGTAACAGGCGGGAGACCCAGTACTTC.